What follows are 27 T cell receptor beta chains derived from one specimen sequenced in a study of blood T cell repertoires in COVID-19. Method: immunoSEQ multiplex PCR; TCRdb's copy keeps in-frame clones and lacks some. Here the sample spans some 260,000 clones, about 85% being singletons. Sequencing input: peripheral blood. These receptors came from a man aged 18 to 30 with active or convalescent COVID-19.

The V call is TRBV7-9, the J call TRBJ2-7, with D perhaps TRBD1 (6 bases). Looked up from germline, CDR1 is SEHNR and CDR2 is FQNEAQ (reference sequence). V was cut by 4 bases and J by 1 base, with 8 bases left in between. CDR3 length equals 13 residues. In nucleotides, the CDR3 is TGTGCCAGCAGCTCTCAGGGGTCCTACGAGCAGTACTTC. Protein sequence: CASSSQGSYEQYF.

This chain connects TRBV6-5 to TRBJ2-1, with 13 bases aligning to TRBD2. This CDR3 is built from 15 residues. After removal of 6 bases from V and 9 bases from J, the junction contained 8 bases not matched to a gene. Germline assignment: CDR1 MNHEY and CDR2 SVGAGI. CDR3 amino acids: CASRVLAGGQSEQFF. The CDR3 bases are TGTGCCAGCAGAGTACTAGCGGGGGGGCAAAGTGAGCAGTTCTTC.

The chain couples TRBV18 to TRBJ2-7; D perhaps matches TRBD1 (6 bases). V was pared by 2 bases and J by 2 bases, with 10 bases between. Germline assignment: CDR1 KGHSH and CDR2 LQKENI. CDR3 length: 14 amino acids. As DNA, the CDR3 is TGTGCCAGCTCACCAGGACAGAATCCCTACGAGCAGTACTTC. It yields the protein CASSPGQNPYEQYF.

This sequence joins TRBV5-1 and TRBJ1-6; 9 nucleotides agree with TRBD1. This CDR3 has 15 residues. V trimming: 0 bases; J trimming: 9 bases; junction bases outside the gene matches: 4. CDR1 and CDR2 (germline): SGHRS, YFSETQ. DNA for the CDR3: TGCGCCAGCAGCTTGGCCGGGACAGGGCGTTCACCCCTCCACTTT. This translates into CASSLAGTGRSPLHF.

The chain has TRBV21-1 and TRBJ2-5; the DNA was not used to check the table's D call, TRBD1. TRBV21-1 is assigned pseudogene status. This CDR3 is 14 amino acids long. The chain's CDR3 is CASSKGTGVETQYF. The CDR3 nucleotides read TGTGCCAGCAGCAAAGGAACAGGGGTTGAGACCCAGTACTTC.

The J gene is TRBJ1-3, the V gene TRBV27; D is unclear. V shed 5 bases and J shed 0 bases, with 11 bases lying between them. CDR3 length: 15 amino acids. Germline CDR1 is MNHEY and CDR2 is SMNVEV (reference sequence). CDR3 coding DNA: TGTGCCAGCAGTGCGACCGGGAACTCTGGAAACACCATATATTTT. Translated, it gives CASSATGNSGNTIYF.

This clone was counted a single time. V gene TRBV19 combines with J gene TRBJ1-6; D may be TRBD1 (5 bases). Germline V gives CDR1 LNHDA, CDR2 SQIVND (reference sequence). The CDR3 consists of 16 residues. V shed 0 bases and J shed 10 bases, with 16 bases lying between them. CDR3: CASSIDPVRGESPLHF. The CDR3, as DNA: TGTGCCAGTAGTATAGATCCCGTGCGGGGGGAATCACCCCTCCACTTT.

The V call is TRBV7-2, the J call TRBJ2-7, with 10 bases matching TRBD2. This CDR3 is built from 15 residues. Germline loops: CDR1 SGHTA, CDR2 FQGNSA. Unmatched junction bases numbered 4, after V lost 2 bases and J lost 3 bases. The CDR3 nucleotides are TGTGCCAGCAGCTTATCACAGCGGGAGGGCTACGAGCAGTACTTC. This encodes CASSLSQREGYEQYF. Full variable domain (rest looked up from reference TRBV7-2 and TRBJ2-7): GAGVSQSPSNKVTEKGKDVELRCDPISGHTALYWYRQSLGQGLEFLIYFQGNSAPDKSGLPSDRFSAERTGGSVSTLTIQRTQQEDSAVYLCASSLSQREGYEQYFGPGTRLTVT.

CDR3 amino acids: CASRSTGYTEAFF. The CDR3 nucleotides read TGCGCCAGCAGGTCGACAGGGTACACTGAAGCTTTCTTT. J is TRBJ1-1 and V is TRBV4-1; 7 bases fit TRBD1. V lost 6 bases, J lost 3 bases, and 4 bases stayed unmatched. Germline V gene data show CDR1 as MGHRA and CDR2 as YSYEKL. The CDR3 extends over 13 amino acids.

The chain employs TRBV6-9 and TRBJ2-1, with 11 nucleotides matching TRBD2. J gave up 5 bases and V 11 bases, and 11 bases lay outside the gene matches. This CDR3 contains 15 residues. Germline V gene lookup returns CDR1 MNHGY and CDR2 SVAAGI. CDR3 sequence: CADVVAGGCNNEQFF. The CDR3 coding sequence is TGTGCCGATGTAGTAGCGGGGGGGTGCAACAATGAGCAGTTCTTC.

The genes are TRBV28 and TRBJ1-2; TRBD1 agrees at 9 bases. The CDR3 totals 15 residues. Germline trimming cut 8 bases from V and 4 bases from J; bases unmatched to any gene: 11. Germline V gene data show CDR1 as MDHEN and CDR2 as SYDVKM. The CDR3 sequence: CASEGRDREVYGYTF. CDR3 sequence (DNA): TGTGCCAGCGAAGGCCGGGACAGGGAGGTCTATGGCTACACCTTC.

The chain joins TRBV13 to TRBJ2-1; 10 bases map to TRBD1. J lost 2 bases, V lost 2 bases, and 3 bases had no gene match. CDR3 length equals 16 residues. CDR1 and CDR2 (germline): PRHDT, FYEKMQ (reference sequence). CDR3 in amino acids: CASSLRGTGAYNEQFF. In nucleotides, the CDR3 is TGTGCCAGCAGCTTACGGGGGACAGGGGCCTACAATGAGCAGTTCTTC. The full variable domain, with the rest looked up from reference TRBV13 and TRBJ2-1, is AAGVIQSPRHLIKEKRETATLKCYPIPRHDTVYWYQQGPGQDPQFLISFYEKMQSDKGSIPDRFSAQQFSDYHSELNMSSLELGDSALYFCASSLRGTGAYNEQFFGPGTRLTVL.

The DNA for the CDR3 is TGTGCCAGCAGTCCCCGACAGGGCCCGAACTATGGCTACACCTTC. Its translation is CASSPRQGPNYGYTF. The rearrangement links TRBV7-8 to TRBJ1-2, with TRBD1 identical over 7 bases. The CDR3 loop spans 15 amino acids. Germline values: CDR1 SGHVS, CDR2 FQNEAQ. The J segment lost 2 bases and the V segment lost 6 bases, leaving 9 bases of the junction unmatched.

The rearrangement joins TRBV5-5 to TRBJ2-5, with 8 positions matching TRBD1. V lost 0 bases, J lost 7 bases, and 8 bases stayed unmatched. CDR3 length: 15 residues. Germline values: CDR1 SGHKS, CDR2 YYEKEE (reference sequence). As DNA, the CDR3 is TGTGCCAGCAGCTTGGACCCAGGGGGCGTATGGACCCAGTACTTC. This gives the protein CASSLDPGGVWTQYF.

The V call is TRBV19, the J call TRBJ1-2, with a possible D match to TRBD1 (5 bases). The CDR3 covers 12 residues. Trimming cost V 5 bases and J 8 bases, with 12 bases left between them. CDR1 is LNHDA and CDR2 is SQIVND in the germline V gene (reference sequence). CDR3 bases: TGTGCCAGTAGTCAACAGGAGTTCGGCTACACCTTC. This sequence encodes CASSQQEFGYTF.

This chain's CDR3 is CASSPSGLGGETQYF. The CDR3 coding sequence is TGTGCCAGCAGCCCTTCGGGACTAGGGGGGGAGACCCAGTACTTC. The J gene is TRBJ2-5, the V gene TRBV28; 8 positions agree with TRBD2. Germline V gene lookup returns CDR1 MDHEN and CDR2 SYDVKM. J was trimmed by 5 bases and V by 6 bases; bases with no gene match: 11. CDR3 length: 15 amino acids.

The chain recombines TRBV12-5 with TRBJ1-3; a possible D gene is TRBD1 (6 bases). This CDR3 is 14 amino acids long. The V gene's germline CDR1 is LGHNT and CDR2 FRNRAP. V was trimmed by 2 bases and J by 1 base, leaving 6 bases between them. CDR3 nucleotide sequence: TGTGCTAGTGGTTTGACAGGGTCTGGAAACACCATATATTTT. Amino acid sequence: CASGLTGSGNTIYF. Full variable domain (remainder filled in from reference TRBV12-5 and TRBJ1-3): DARVTQTPRHKVTEMGQEVTMRCQPILGHNTVFWYRQTMMQGLELLAYFRNRAPLDDSGMPKDRFSAEMPDATLATLKIQPSEPRDSAVYFCASGLTGSGNTIYFGEGSWLTVV.

CDR3 loop: CASSQNPDTMNTEAFF. CDR3 coding DNA: TGCGCCAGCAGCCAAAACCCGGACACCATGAACACTGAAGCTTTCTTT. This chain joins TRBV4-3 and TRBJ1-1, with D perhaps TRBD1 (5 bases). The CDR3 spans 16 residues. Germline V gene sequence: CDR1 LGHNA, CDR2 YSLEER. The ends were cut back, 2 bases at V and 0 bases at J, with 13 bases in the middle.

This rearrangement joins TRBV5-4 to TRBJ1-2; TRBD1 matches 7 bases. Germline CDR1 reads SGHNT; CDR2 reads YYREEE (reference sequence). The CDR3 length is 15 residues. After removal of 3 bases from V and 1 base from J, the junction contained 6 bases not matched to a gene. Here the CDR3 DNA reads TGTGCCAGCAGCTCCCCGACAGGGAATAACTATGGCTACACCTTC. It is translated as CASSSPTGNNYGYTF.

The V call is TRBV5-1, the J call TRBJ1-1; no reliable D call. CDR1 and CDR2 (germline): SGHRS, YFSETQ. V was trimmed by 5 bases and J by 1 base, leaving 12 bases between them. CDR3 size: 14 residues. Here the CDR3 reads CASSQDSQNTEAFF. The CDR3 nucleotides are TGCGCCAGCAGTCAGGACTCTCAGAACACTGAAGCTTTCTTT.

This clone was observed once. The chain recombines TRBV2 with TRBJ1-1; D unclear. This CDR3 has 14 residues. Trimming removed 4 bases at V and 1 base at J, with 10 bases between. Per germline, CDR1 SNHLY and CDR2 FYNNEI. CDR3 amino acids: CASSAYGRNTEAFF. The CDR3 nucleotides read TGTGCCAGCAGTGCCTACGGGAGGAACACTGAAGCTTTCTTT.

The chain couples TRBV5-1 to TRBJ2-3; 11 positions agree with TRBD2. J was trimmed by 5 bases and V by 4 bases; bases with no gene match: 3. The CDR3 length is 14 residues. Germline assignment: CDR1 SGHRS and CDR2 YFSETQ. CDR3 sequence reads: CASSPTSGKDTQYF. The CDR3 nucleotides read TGCGCCAGCAGCCCGACTAGCGGGAAAGATACGCAGTATTTT. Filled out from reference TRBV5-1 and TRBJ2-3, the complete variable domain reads KAGVTQTPRYLIKTRGQQVTLSCSPISGHRSVSWYQQTPGQGLQFLFEYFSETQRNKGNFPGRFSGRQFSNSRSEMNVSTLELGDSALYLCASSPTSGKDTQYFGPGTRLTVL.

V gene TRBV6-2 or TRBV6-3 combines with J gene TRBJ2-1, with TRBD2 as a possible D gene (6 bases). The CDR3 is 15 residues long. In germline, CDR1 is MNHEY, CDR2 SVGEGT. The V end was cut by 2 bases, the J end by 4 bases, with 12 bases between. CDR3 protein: CASSYLPSAYNEQFF. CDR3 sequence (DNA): TGTGCCAGCAGTTACCTCCCTAGCGCTTACAATGAGCAGTTCTTC.

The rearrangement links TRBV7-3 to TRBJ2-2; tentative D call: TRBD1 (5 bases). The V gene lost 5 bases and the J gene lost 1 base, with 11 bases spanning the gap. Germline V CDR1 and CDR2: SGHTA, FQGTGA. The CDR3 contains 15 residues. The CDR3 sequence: CASSLRQMNTGELFF. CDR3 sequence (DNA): TGTGCCAGCAGCCTCCGACAGATGAACACCGGGGAGCTGTTTTTT.

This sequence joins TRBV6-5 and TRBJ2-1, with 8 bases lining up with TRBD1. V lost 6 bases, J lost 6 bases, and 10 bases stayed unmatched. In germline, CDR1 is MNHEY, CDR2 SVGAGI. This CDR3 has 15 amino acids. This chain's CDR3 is CASSQTQGAPNEQFF. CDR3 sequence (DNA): TGTGCCAGCAGCCAAACTCAGGGGGCCCCCAATGAGCAGTTCTTC.

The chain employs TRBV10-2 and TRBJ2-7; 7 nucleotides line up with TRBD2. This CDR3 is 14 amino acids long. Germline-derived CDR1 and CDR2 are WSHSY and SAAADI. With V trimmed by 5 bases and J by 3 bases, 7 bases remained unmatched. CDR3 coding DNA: TGCGCCAGCAGTCTGGGGGGGGGATTCTACGAGCAGTACTTC. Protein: CASSLGGGFYEQYF.

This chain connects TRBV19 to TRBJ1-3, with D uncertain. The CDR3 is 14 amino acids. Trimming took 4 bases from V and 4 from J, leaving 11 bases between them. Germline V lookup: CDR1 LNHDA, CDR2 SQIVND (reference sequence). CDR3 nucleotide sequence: TGTGCCAGTAGTAATACCCGTCGGGGAAACACCATATATTTT. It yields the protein CASSNTRRGNTIYF.